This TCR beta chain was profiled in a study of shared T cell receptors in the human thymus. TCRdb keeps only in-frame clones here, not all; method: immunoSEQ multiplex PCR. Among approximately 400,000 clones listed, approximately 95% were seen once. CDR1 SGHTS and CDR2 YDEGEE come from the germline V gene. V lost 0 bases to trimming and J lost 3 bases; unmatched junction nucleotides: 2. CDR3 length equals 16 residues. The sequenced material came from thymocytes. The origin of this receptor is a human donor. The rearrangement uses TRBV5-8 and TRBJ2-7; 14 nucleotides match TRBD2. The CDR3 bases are TGTGCCAGCAGCTTGGTAGGGACTAGCGGGAGCTACGAGCAGTACTTC. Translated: CASSLVGTSGSYEQYF.